The 4 T cell receptor beta chains reported below all come from one sample, sequenced in a study of T-cell reconstitution after alpha-beta-depleted transplantation in children. Construction of the TCRbeta library involved unique molecular identifiers. TCRdb reanalysed the PCR reads using MiXCR and keeps one entry per CDR3 protein. This sample has around 87,000 distinct CDR3 sequences, with 7% to 10% found just once. The input for sequencing was PBMCs from the stem cell graft donor, taken from the stem cell graft. These receptors originate from a human donor who donated a stem cell graft to a child with congenital amegakaryocytic thrombocytopenia.

This clonotype was detected a few times. This chain uses TRBV2 with TRBJ1-5, with D maybe TRBD1 (5 bases). Germline lookup yields CDR1 SNHLY and CDR2 FYNNEI. The CDR3 runs to 12 residues. The germline V and J ends were trimmed by 3 bases and 6 bases, with 6 bases remaining between them. CDR3 nucleotide sequence: TGTGCCAGCAGTGAGGGGGGTCAGCCCCAGCATTTT. It is translated as CASSEGGQPQHF.

The rearrangement links TRBV12-3 or TRBV12-4 to TRBJ1-4; D is possibly TRBD1 (5 bases). The CDR3 loop spans 14 amino acids. V lost 7 bases and J lost 3, with 12 bases in between. CDR3 region: CASTYGAANEKLFF. The CDR3 DNA follows: TGTGCCAGCACCTATGGGGCCGCTAATGAAAAACTGTTTTTT.

Ten or more counts support this clonotype. This sequence joins TRBV7-2 and TRBJ2-1, with 8 positions matching TRBD1. The CDR3 spans 17 residues. The germline gives CDR1 SGHTA, CDR2 FQGNSA. V shed 3 bases and J 1 base; nucleotides not matched to a gene: 8. Here the CDR3 reads CASSFHPGGLSYNEQFF. Written as DNA, the CDR3 is TGTGCCAGCAGCTTTCATCCAGGGGGCTTATCCTACAATGAGCAGTTCTTC.

This clonotype was observed many times. CDR3 nucleotides: TGTGCCAGCAGTTACGATTGGCGGAAGAGCTCCTACAATGAGCAGTTCTTC. Translation: CASSYDWRKSSYNEQFF. The chain is built from TRBV6-2 or TRBV6-3 and TRBJ2-1; no reliable D call. The CDR3 is 17 amino acids. Between the trimmed V and J ends, which lost 2 bases and 0 bases, there was a span of 14 bases. Germline V lookup: CDR1 MNHEY, CDR2 SVGEGT.